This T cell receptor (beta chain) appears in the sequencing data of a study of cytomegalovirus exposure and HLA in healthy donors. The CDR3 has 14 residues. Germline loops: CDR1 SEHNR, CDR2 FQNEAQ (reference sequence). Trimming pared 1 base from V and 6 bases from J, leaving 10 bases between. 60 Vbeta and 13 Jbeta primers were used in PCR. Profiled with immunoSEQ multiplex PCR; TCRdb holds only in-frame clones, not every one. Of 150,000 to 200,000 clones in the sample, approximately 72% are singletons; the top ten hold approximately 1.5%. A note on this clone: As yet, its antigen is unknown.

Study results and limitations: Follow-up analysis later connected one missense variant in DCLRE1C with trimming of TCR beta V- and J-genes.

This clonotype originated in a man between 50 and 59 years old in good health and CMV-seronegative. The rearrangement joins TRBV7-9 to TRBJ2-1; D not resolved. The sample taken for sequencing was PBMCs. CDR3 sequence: CASSLVASSNEQFF. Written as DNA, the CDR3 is TGTGCCAGCAGCTTAGTAGCCAGCTCCAATGAGCAGTTCTTC. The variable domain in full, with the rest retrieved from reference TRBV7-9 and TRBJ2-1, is DTGVSQNPRHKITKRGQNVTFRCDPISEHNRLYWYRQTLGQGPEFLTYFQNEAQLEKSRLLSDRFSAERPKGSFSTLEIQRTEQGDSAMYLCASSLVASSNEQFFGPGTRLTVL.